This TCR beta chain was profiled in a study of shared clonotypes between healthy human individuals. Study-wide points: Clonotype sharing across donors was expected to vary with sequencing depth.

This clone was observed a few times. Its specificity is not known. In germline, CDR1 is SEHNR, CDR2 FQNEAQ (reference sequence). This CDR3 region has 12 residues. Trimming removed 1 base from V and 3 bases from J, with 4 bases in between. Cells designated naive CD8 were CD45RO-negative and were positively selected for CCR7, with terminally differentiated effector memory CD45RA+ cells excluded. The table came from immunoSEQ multiplex PCR; TCRdb's copy has only in-frame clones and leaves some out. Of hundreds of thousands of clones listed, about 95% are singletons. Source material: naive CD8+ T cells sorted from blood. This TCR derives from a woman aged 25-40 years in good health. V usage is TRBV7-9 and J usage is TRBJ2-7; D gene uncertain. The CDR3 spells CASSLDYYEQYF. CDR3 sequence (DNA): TGTGCCAGCAGCTTAGATTACTACGAGCAGTACTTC.